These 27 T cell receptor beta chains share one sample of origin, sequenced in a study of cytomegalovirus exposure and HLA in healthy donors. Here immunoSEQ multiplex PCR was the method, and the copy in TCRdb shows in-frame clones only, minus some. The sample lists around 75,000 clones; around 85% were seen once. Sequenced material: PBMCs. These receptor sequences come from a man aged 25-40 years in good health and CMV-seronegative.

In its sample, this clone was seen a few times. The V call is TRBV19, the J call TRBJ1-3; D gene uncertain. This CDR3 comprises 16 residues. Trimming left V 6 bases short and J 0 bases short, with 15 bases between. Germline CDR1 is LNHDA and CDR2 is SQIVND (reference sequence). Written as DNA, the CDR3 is TGTGCCAGTAGGGTGTACGGAGGAGACTCTGGAAACACCATATATTTT. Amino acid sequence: CASRVYGGDSGNTIYF.

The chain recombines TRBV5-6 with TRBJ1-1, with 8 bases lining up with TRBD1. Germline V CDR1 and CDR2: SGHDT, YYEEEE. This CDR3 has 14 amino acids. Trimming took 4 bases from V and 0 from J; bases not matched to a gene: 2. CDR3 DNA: TGTGCCAGCAGCGGGGACAGGTTGAACACTGAAGCTTTCTTT. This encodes CASSGDRLNTEAFF.

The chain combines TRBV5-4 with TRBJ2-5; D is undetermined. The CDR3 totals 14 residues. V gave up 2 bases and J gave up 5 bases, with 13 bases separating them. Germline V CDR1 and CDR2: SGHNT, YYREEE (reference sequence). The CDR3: CASSLSGVGETQYF. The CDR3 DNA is TGTGCCAGCAGCTTATCCGGAGTTGGGGAGACCCAGTACTTC.

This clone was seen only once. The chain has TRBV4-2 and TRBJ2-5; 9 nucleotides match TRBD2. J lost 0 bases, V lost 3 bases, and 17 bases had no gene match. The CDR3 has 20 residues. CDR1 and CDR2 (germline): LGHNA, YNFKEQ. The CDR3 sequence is CASSQSGGTLTQSYQETQYF. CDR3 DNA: TGTGCCAGCAGCCAGAGCGGGGGGACTCTGACACAATCCTACCAAGAGACCCAGTACTTC.

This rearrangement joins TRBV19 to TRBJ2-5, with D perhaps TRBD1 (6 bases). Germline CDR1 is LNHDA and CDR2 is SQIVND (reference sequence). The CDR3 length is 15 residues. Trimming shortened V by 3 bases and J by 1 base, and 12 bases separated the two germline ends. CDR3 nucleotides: TGTGCCAGTAGTATGACAGGAATGAGCCAAGAGACCCAGTACTTC. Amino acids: CASSMTGMSQETQYF.

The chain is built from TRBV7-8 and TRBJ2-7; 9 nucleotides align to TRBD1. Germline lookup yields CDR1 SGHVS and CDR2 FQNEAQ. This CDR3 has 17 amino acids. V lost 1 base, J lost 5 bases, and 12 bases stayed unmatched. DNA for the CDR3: TGTGCCAGCAGCTTAGGAGTTGGGGGACAGGGTCGCGACGAGCAGTACTTC. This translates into CASSLGVGGQGRDEQYF.

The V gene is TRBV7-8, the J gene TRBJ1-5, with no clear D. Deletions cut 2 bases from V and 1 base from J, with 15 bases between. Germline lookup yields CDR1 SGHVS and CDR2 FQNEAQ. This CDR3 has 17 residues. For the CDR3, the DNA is TGTGCCAGCAGCTTAAAGGACCCGGGATGGAGCAATCAGCCCCAGCATTTT. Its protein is CASSLKDPGWSNQPQHF.

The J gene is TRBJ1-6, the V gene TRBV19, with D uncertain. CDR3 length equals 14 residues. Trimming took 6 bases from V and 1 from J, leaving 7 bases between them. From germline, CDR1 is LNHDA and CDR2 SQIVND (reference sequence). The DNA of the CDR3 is TGTGCCAGTAGCCCAGGATCCTATAATTCACCCCTCCACTTT. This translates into CASSPGSYNSPLHF.

The CDR3 nucleotides are TGTGCCAGCAGAGGGGCTCTAGCCAAAAACATTCAGTACTTC. Its protein is CASRGALAKNIQYF. The chain joins TRBV4-2 to TRBJ2-4; tentatively, D is TRBD1 (5 bases). The germline V and J ends were trimmed by 6 bases and 0 bases, with 9 bases remaining between them. Germline lookup yields CDR1 LGHNA and CDR2 YNFKEQ. The CDR3 is made up of 14 amino acids.

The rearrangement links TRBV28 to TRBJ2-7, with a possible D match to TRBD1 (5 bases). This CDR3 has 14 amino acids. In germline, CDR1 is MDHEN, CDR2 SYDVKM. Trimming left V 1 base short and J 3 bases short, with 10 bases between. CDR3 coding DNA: TGTGCCAGCAGTTTATTCGGACATAACTACGAGCAGTACTTC. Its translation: CASSLFGHNYEQYF.

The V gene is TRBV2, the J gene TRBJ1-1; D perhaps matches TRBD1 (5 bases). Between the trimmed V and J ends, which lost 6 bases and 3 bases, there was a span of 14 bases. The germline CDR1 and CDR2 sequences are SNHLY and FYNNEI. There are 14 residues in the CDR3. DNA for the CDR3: TGTGCCAGCAGCGCACTAGCGGGGGACACTGAAGCTTTCTTT. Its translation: CASSALAGDTEAFF.

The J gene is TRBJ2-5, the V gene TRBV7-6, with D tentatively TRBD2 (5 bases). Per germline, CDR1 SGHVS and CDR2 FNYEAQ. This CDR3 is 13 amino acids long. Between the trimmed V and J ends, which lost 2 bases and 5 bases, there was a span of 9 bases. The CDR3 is CASSLWTSETQYF. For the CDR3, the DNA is TGTGCCAGCAGCTTATGGACTTCCGAGACCCAGTACTTC.

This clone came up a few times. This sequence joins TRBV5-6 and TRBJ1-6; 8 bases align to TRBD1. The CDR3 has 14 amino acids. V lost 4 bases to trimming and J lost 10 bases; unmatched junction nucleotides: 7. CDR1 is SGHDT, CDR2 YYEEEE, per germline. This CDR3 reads CASSVTGEISPLHF. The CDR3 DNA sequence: TGTGCCAGCAGCGTGACAGGGGAGATATCACCCCTCCACTTT.

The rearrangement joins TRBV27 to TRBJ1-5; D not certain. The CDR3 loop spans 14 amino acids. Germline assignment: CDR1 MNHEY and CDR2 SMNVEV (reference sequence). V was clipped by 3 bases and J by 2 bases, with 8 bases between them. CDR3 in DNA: TGTGCCAGCAGTTTTGGAGCTGGCAATCAGCCCCAGCATTTT. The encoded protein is CASSFGAGNQPQHF.

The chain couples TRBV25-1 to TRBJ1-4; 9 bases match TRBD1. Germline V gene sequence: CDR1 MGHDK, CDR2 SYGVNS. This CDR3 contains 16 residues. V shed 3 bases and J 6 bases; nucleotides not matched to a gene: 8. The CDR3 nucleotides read TGTGCCAGCAGTGATAGGGACAGGGCTGGCGATGAAAAACTGTTTTTT. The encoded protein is CASSDRDRAGDEKLFF.

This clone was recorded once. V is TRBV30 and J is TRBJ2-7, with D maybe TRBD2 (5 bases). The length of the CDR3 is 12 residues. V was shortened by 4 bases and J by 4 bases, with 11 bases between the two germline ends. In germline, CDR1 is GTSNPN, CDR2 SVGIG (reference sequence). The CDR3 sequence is CAWTRGLYEQYF. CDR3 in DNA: TGTGCCTGGACCCGAGGACTGTACGAGCAGTACTTC.

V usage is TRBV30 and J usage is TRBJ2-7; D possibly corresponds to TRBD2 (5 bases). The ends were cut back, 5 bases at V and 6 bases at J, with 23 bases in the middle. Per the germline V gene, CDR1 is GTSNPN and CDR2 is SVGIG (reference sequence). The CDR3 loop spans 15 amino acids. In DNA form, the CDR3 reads TGTGCCTGGGGCCATAAAGGACTCCGCGCGGCCGAGCAGTACTTC. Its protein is CAWGHKGLRAAEQYF.

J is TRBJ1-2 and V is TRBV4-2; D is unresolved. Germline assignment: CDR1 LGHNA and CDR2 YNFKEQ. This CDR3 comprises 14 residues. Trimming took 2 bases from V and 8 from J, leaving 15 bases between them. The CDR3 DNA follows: TGTGCCAGCAGCCAACATAGAGAGTCTAACGGCTACACCTTC. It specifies CASSQHRESNGYTF.

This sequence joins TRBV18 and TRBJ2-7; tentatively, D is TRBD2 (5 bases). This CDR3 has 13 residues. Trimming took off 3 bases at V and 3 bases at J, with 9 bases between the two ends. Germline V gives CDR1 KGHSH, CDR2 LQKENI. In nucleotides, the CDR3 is TGTGCCAGCTCACCCGGACTCGACTACGAGCAGTACGTC. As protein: CASSPGLDYEQYV.

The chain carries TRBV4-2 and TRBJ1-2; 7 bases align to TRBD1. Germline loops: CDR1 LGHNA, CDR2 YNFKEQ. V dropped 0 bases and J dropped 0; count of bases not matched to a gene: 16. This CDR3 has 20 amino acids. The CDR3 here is CASSQDRSGGSARANYGYTF. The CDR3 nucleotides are TGTGCCAGCAGCCAAGATAGGTCAGGGGGATCCGCAAGAGCTAACTATGGCTACACCTTC.

The CDR3 here is CASSEGQNSNQPQHF. The DNA for the CDR3 is TGTGCCAGCAGTGAGGGACAGAATAGCAATCAGCCCCAGCATTTT. The chain employs TRBV2 and TRBJ1-5; 7 nucleotides line up with TRBD1. The germline V gene has CDR1 SNHLY and CDR2 FYNNEI. The CDR3 runs to 15 residues. Germline trimming cut 3 bases from V and 0 bases from J; bases unmatched to any gene: 2.

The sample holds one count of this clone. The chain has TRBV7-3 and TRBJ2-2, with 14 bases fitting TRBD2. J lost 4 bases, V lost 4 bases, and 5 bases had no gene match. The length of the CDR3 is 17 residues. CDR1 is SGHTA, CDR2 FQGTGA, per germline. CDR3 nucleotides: TGTGCCAGCAGCTCCGGACTAGCGGGGGGTAGCACCGGGGAGCTGTTTTTT. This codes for CASSSGLAGGSTGELFF.

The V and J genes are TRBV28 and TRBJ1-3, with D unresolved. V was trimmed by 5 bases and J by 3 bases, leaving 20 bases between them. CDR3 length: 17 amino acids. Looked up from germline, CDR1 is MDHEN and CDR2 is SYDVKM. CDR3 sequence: CASSATRAAGSGNTIYF. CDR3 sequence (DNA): TGTGCCAGCAGTGCCACCCGGGCAGCGGGTAGTGGAAACACCATATATTTT.

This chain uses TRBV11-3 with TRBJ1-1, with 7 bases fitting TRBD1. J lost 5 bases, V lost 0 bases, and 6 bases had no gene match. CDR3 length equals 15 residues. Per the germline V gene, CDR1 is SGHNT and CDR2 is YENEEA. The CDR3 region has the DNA TGTGCCAGCAGCTTAGATCCGGCCAGGGGGACTGAAGCTTTCTTT. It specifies CASSLDPARGTEAFF. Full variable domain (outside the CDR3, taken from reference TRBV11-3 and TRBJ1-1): EAGVVQSPRYKIIEKKQPVAFWCNPISGHNTLYWYLQNLGQGPELLIRYENEEAVDDSQLPKDRFSAERLKGVDSTLKIQPAELGDSAVYLCASSLDPARGTEAFFGQGTRLTVV.

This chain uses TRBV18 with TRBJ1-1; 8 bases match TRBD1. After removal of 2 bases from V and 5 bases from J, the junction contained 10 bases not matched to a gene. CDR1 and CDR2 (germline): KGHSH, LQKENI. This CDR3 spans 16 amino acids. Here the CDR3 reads CASSPGAYRGETEAFF. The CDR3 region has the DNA TGTGCCAGCTCACCAGGGGCCTACAGGGGGGAGACTGAAGCTTTCTTT.

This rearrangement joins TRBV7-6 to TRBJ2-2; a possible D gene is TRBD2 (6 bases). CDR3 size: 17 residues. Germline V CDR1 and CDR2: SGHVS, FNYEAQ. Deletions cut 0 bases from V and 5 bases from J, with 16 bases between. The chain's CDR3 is CASSLAGGLDTTGELFF. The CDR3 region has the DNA TGTGCCAGCAGCTTAGCGGGGGGTCTTGACACTACCGGGGAGCTGTTTTTT. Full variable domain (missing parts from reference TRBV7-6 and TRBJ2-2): GAGVSQSPRYKVTKRGQDVALRCDPISGHVSLYWYRQALGQGPEFLTYFNYEAQQDKSGLPNDRFSAERPEGSISTLTIQRTEQRDSAMYRCASSLAGGLDTTGELFFGEGSRLTVL.

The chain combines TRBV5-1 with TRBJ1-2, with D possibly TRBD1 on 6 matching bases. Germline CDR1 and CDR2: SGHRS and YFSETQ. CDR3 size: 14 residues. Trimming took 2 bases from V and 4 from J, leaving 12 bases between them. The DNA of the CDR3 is TGCGCCAGCAGCTTAGGCGGACAGTCCTATGGCTACACCTTC. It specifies CASSLGGQSYGYTF.